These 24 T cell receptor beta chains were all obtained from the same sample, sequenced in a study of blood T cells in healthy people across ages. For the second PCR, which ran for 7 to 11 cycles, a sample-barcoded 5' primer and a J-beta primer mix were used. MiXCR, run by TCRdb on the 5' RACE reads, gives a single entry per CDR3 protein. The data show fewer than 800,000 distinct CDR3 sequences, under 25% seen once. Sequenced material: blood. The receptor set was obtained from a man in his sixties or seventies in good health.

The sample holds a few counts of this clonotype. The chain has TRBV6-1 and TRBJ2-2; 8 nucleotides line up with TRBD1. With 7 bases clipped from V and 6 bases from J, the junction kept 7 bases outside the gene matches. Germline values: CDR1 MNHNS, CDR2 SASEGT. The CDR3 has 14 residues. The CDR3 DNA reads TGTGCCAGCACCGAGACAGGGGTTGCCGGGGAGCTGTTTTTT. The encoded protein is CASTETGVAGELFF.

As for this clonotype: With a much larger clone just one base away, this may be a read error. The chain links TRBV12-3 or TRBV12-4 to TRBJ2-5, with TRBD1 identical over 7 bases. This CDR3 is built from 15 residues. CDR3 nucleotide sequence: TGTGCCAGCAGCTCTGTCCGGGACAGAAACAATGAGCGGTTCTTC. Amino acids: CASSSVRDRNNERFF.

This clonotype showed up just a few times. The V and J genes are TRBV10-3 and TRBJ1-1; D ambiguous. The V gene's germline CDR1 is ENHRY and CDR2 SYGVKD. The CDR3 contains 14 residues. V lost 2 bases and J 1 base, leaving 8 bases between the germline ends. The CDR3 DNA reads TGTGCCATCAGTGAGCTGGGCAGGAACACTGAAGCTTTCTTT. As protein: CAISELGRNTEAFF.

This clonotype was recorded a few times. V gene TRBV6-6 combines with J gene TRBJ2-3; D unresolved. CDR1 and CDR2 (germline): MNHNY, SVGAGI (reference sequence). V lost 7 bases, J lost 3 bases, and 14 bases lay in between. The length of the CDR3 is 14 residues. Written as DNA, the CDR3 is TGTGCCAGCATTCGGACCGCGGTTACAGATACGCAGTATTTT. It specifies CASIRTAVTDTQYF.

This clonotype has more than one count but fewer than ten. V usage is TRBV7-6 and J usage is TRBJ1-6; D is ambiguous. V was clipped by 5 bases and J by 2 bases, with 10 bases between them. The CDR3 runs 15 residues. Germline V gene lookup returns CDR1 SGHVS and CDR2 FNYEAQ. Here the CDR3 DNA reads TGTGCCAGCAGCCCTGGACCGACCTATAATTCACCCCTCCACTTT. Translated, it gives CASSPGPTYNSPLHF. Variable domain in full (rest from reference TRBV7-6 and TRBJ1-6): GAGVSQSPRYKVTKRGQDVALRCDPISGHVSLYWYRQALGQGPEFLTYFNYEAQQDKSGLPNDRFSAERPEGSISTLTIQRTEQRDSAMYRCASSPGPTYNSPLHFGNGTRLTVT.

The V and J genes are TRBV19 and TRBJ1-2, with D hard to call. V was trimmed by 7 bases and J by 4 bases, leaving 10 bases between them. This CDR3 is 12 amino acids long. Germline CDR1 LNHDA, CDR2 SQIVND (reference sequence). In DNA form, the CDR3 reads TGTGCCAGTACACGGGTTGGCTATGGCTACACCTTC. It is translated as CASTRVGYGYTF. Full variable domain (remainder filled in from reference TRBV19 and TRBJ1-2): DGGITQSPKYLFRKEGQNVTLSCEQNLNHDAMYWYRQDPGQGLRLIYYSQIVNDFQKGDIAEGYSVSREKKESFPLTVTSAQKNPTAFYLCASTRVGYGYTFGSGTRLTVV.

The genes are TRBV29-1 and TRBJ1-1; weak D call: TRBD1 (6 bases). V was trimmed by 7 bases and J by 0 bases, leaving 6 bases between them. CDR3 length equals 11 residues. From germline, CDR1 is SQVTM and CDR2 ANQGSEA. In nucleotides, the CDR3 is TGCAGCGCAGGGGTGAACACTGAAGCTTTCTTT. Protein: CSAGVNTEAFF. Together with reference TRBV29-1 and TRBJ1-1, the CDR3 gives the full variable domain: SAVISQKPSRDICQRGTSLTIQCQVDSQVTMMFWYRQQPGQSLTLIATANQGSEATYESGFVIDKFPISRPNLTFSTLTVSNMSPEDSSIYLCSAGVNTEAFFGQGTRLTVV.

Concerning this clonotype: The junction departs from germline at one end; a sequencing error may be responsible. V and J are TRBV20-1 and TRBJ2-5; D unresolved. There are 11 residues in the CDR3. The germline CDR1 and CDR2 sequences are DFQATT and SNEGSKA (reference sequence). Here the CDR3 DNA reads TGCAGTGCCAATGATAAGCAGACCCATTACTTC. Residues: CSANDKQTHYF.

In DNA form, the CDR3 reads TGTGCCAGCAGCTTAGTGGCTAGCGGGAGACCTGAGCAGTTCTTC. This codes for CASSLVASGRPEQFF. The J gene is TRBJ2-1, the V gene TRBV11-2, with TRBD2 matching 10 bases. V lost 1 base, J lost 9 bases, and 6 bases stayed unmatched. CDR1 is SGHAT, CDR2 FQNNGV, per germline. The CDR3 runs 15 residues.

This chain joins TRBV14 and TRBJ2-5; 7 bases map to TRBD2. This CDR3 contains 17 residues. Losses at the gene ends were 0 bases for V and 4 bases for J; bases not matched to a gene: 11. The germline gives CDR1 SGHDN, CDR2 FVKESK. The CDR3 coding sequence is TGTGCCAGCAGCCAAGACAGATCGCGGACTAGTCGAGAGACCCAGTACTTC. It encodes CASSQDRSRTSRETQYF.

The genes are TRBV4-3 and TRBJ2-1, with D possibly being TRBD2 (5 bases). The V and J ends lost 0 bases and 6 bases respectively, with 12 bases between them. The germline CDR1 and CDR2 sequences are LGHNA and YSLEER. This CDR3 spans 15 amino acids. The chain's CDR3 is CASSQEGSDSNEQFF. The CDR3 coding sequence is TGCGCCAGCAGCCAAGAAGGGAGCGATAGCAATGAGCAGTTCTTC.

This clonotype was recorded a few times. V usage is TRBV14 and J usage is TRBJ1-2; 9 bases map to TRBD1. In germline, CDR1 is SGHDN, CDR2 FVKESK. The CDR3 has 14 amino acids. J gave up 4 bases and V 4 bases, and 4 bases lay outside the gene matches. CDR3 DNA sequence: TGTGCCAGCAGCCGACAGGGGGATGGCTATGGCTACACCTTC. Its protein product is CASSRQGDGYGYTF.

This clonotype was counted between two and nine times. This CDR3 reads CATGRRESTDTQYF. In DNA form, the CDR3 reads TGTGCCACAGGGAGGAGGGAGTCAACAGATACGCAGTATTTT. The V call is TRBV15, the J call TRBJ2-3; perhaps TRBD2 as D (6 bases). This CDR3 spans 14 amino acids. Trimming took 9 bases from V and 3 from J, leaving 16 bases between them. Per the germline V gene, CDR1 is LNHNV and CDR2 is YYDKDF (reference sequence). Combining the CDR3 with reference TRBV15 and TRBJ2-3 gives the whole variable domain DAMVIQNPRYQVTQFGKPVTLSCSQTLNHNVMYWYQQKSSQAPKLLFHYYDKDFNNEADTPDNFQSRRPNTSFCFLDIRSPGLGDTAMYLCATGRRESTDTQYFGPGTRLTVL.

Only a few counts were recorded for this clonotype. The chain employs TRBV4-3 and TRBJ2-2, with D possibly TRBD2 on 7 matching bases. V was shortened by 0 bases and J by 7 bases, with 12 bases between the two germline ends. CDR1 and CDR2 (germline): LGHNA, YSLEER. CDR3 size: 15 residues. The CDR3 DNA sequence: TGCGCCAGCAGCCAAGAGAAGGGGGGGATCGGGGAGCTGTTTTTT. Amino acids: CASSQEKGGIGELFF.

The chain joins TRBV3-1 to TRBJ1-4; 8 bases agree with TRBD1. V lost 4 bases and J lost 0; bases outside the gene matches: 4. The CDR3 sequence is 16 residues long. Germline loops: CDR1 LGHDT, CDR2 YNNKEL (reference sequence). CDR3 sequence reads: CASSRRQGTTNEKLFF. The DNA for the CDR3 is TGTGCCAGCAGCCGAAGACAGGGGACAACTAATGAAAAACTGTTTTTT.

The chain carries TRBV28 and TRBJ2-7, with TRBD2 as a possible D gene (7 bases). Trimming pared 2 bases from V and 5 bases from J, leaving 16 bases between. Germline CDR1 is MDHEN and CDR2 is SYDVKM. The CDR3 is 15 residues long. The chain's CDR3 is CASSLIRGGVDEQYF. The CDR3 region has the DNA TGTGCCAGCAGTTTAATCCGAGGGGGGGTCGACGAGCAGTACTTC.

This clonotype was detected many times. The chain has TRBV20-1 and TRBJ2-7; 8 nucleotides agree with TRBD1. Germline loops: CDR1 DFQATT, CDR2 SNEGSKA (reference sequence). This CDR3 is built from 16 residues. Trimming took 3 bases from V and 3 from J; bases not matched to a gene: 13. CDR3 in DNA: TGCAGTGCTAGCTCTACCGGGACAGGAATCCGCTACGAGCAGTACTTC. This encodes CSASSTGTGIRYEQYF.

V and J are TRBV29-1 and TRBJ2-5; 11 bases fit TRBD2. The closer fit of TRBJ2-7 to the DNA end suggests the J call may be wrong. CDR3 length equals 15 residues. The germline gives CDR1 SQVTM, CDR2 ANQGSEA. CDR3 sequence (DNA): TGCAGCGTTGAAGAGGTAGCGGGAGGGACCTACGAGCAGTACTTC. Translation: CSVEEVAGGTYEQYF.

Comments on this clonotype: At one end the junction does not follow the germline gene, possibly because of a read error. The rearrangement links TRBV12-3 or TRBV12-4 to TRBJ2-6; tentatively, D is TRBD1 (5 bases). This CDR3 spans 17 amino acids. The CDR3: CASSYDRSISGANVLTF. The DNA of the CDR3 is TGTGCTAGCAGTTATGACAGAAGCATCTCTGGGGCCAACGTCCTGACTTTC.

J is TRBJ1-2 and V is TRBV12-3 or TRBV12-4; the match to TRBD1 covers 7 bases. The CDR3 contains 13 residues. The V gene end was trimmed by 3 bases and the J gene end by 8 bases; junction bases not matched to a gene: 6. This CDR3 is CASSLIGGNGYTF. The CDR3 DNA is TGTGCCAGCAGTTTGATAGGGGGCAACGGCTACACCTTC.

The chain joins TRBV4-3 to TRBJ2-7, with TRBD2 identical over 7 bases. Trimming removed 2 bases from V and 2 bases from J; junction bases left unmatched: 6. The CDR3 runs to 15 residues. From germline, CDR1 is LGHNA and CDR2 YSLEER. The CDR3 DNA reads TGCGCCAGCAGCCAAAAGGGACTAAGCCCCTACGAGCAGTACTTC. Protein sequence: CASSQKGLSPYEQYF.

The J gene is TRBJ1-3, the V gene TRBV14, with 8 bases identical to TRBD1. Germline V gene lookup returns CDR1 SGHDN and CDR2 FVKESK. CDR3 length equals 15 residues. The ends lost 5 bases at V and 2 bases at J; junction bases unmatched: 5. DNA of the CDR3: TGTGCCAGCAGCACCGGGACAGGCCCTGGAAACACCATATATTTT. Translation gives CASSTGTGPGNTIYF.

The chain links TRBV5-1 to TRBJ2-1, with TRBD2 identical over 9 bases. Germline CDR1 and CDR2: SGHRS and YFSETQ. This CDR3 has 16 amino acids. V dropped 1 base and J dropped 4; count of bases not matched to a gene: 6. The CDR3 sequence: CASSLSSGRPYNEQFF. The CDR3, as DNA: TGCGCCAGCAGCTTGAGCAGCGGGAGGCCTTACAATGAGCAGTTCTTC.

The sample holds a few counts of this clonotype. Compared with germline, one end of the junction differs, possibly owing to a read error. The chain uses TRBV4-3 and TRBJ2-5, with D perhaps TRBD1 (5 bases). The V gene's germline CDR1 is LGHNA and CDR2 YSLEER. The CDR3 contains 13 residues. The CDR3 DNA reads TGCGCCAGCAGCCAAGAACAAAGGGGCCTGCGGTTCTTC. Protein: CASSQEQRGLRFF.